This T cell receptor (beta chain) was sequenced for a study of Ad26.COV2.S vaccination and SARS-CoV-2 variants (dated by TCRdb to 2020 to 2022). For the wider study: Vaccine-arm donors came from COV1001, a multicentre, randomized, double-blind, placebo-controlled phase I-IIa trial of Ad26.COV2.S in healthy adults. TCRbeta repertoire sequencing served as the tool for gauging how specific and how broad the SARS-CoV-2-reactive T cell receptors were following Ad26.COV2.S vaccination. Trial participants were randomized into five groups of five: low-dose or high-dose Ad26.COV2.S given once or twice, or placebo on both occasions. A total of around 32 samples were included in the TCR-sequenced set, comprising roughly 20 Ad26.COV2.S vaccine recipients, 5 placebo recipients and 8 SARS-CoV-2 convalescent individuals. Investigators remained blinded to trial group allocation during experiments and outcome assessment. Dosing of Ad26.COV2.S was intramuscular, at either 5x10^10 or 1x10^11 viral particles, delivered as one shot or as two shots spaced 56 days apart. The full study reports these points: The study lacked the statistical power to compare responses across vaccine doses or regimens. Higher spike-specific TCR breadth was observed in Ad26.COV2.S recipients than in placebo recipients (P = 0.0014). According to the authors, total T cell responses may have been underestimated by the TCR breadth and depth analyses. Vaccine and placebo recipients had similar non-spike TCR breadth, a finding consistent with the vaccine containing only spike. After vaccination, substantial breadth of spike-specific CD8+ and CD4+ T cell responses was reported.

Concerning this clone: Which antigen it targets is not known. Nothing much larger sits one base from this clone, and base qualities are not available.

Taken with the paper, the label for treatment or condition translates to: about 20 received Ad26.COV2.S at low or high dose, single or two shots; 5 received placebo; per-sample allocation not given. For vaccine and placebo recipients, the sequenced repertoires came from samples collected on day 63 after the first injection. In Cohort 1b, 25 or so adults aged 18-55 years were enrolled at a single site in Boston, USA, between 29 July and 7 August 2020. As a vaccine, Ad26.COV2.S was a replication-incompetent adenovirus type 26 vector that expressed a prefusion-stabilized SARS-CoV-2 spike protein derived from the original Wuhan strain. The immunoSEQ Assay was the method used to sequence TCRbeta CDR3 regions. After extraction, genomic DNA underwent amplification by bias-controlled multiplex PCR, followed by high-throughput sequencing. From the authors' description of their analysis: To quantify the absolute abundance of every unique TCRbeta CDR3 region, sequences were collapsed and filtered. Usable DNA was measured by amplifying reference genes present in all nucleated cells, and TCRbeta template counts were normalized to that usable DNA to estimate T cell fraction. Repertoire TCRs were annotated as SARS-CoV-2-specific by exact matching of V gene, CDR3 amino acid sequence and J gene to a known reactive TCR set. MIRA supplied the reference SARS-CoV-2 TCR set, which was filtered for enrichment in COVID-19-positive ImmuneCODE repertoires so that public or cross-reactive TCRs were removed. Using the MIRA antigens, annotated TCRs were further analysed by specific ORF or by position within an ORF. Depth was the summed frequency of annotated unique rearrangements, while breadth was defined as annotated unique rearrangements over total unique productive rearrangements. TCR breadth was compared between groups using two-sided Wilcoxon rank-sum tests. TCRdb re-hosts the immuneACCESS table, in-frame sequences only. Its copies lack some clones; in the studies checked, an unresolved V gene accounts for under half of them, and the cause for the rest is not known. Clonal size and the V and J genes are those of that table, whereas D and trimming came from the DNA. This sample is represented by roughly 700,000 clones; 70% to 90% of them were singletons. Of the sample, about 1.5% falls within the top ten clones.

The sequencing here drew on peripheral blood, taken in a trial of Ad26.COV2.S vaccine versus placebo. The receptor was isolated from a person between 18 and 59 years old who received the Ad26.COV2.S COVID-19 vaccine or a placebo.

The base sequence is TGTGCCAGCTCACCAATCAGGACAGAGAGGAGTAACTATGGCTACACCTTC. Translation gives CASSPIRTERSNYGYTF. The chain uses TRBV18 and TRBJ1-2, with TRBD1 tentatively as D gene (6 bases match). Trimming costs V 2 bases and J 1 base, and their ends lie 17 bases apart. Reading the germline V gene gives CDR1 KGHSH and CDR2 LQKENI. From the cysteine through the phenylalanine, the CDR3 covers 17 amino acids. The kept DNA is CDR3 alone, 51 bases in frame from the first base.